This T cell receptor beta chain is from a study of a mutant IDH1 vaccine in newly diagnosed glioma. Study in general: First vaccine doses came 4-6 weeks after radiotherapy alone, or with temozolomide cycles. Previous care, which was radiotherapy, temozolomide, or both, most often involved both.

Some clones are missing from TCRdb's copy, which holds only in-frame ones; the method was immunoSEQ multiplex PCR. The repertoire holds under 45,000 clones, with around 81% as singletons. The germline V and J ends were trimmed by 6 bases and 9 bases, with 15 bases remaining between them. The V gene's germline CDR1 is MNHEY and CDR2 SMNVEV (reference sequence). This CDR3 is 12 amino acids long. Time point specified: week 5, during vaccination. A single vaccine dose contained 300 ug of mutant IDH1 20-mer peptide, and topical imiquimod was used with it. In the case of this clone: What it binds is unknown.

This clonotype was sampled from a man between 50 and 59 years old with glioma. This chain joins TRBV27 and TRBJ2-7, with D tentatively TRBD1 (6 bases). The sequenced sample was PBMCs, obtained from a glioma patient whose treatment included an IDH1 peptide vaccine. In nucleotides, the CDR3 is TGTGCCAGCAGAAAGGAACAGGGTGTGCAGTACTTC. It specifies CASRKEQGVQYF.